A selection of T cell receptor beta chains follows, all from one sample in a study of T cell responses to AZD1222 COVID-19 vaccine. The repertoire was sequenced with immunoSEQ multiplex PCR; TCRdb's copy has only in-frame clones and lacks some. This sample has more than 100,000 clones; over 75% occur once, and the top ten carry approximately 1.3%. The sample in question was peripheral blood, obtained on day 0 of AZD1222 vaccination. The receptor set was obtained from an adult in good health. Both conserved end residues are part of each CDR3. The D gene is left open where the match is weak. Size is omitted from some rows. Given values are once, few, many or a class for expanded clones.

J gene: TRBJ1-2; D gene: TRBD1; clone size: NA; V gene: TRBV9; CDR3 DNA: TGTGCCAGCAGCGGTATGGGACAGGGGTTCCAAGGGGGCGGCTACACCTTC; CDR3 protein: CASSGMGQGFQGGGYTF
J gene: TRBJ2-1; D gene: NA; clone size: once; V gene: TRBV7-9; CDR3 DNA: TGTGCCAGCAGCTTAGGAGAAGACAATGAGCAGTTCTTC; CDR3 protein: CASSLGEDNEQFF
J gene: TRBJ1-5; D gene: NA; clone size: NA; V gene: TRBV4-1; CDR3 DNA: TGCGCCAGCAGCCAAGGACAGGCCCCCTTCAGCAATCAGCCCCAGCATTTT; CDR3 protein: CASSQGQAPFSNQPQHF
J gene: TRBJ2-3; D gene: TRBD1; clone size: NA; V gene: TRBV4-1; CDR3 DNA: TGCGCCAGCAGGGAAAGGGGGCCCGGAGATACGCAGTATTTT; CDR3 protein: CASRERGPGDTQYF
J gene: TRBJ2-1; D gene: TRBD2; clone size: NA; V gene: TRBV11-2; CDR3 DNA: TGTGCCAGCAGCTTAGCCCTGACTAGCGGGGGATACAATGAGCAGTTCTTC; CDR3 protein: CASSLALTSGGYNEQFF
J gene: TRBJ1-5; D gene: NA; clone size: NA; V gene: TRBV10-3; CDR3 DNA: TGTGCCATCAGTGCTGGGGCCGGCAATCAGCCCCAGCATTTT; CDR3 protein: CAISAGAGNQPQHF
J gene: TRBJ1-3; D gene: NA; clone size: NA; V gene: TRBV3-1/TRBV3-2; CDR3 DNA: TGTGCCAGCAGCCCAAGCGGGTTCTCTGGAAACACCATATATTTT; CDR3 protein: CASSPSGFSGNTIYF
J gene: TRBJ2-2; D gene: NA; clone size: NA; V gene: TRBV27; CDR3 DNA: TGTGCCAGCACTGGGGGCTCTTCCACCGGGGAGCTGTTTTTT; CDR3 protein: CASTGGSSTGELFF
J gene: TRBJ1-4; D gene: NA; clone size: NA; V gene: TRBV4-2; CDR3 DNA: TGTGCCAGCAGACACATCGTCGAGGAAAAACTGTTTTTT; CDR3 protein: CASRHIVEEKLFF
J gene: TRBJ2-7; D gene: TRBD1; clone size: NA; V gene: TRBV5-4; CDR3 DNA: TGTGCCAGCAGCAGCGGACAGGGGTCCTACGAGCAGTACTTC; CDR3 protein: CASSSGQGSYEQYF
J gene: TRBJ2-2; D gene: TRBD1; clone size: NA; V gene: TRBV12-5; CDR3 DNA: TGTGCTAGTCGAGGACAGGAAGACACCGGGGAGCTGTTTTTT; CDR3 protein: CASRGQEDTGELFF
J gene: TRBJ2-1; D gene: NA; clone size: NA; V gene: TRBV7-2; CDR3 DNA: TGTGCCAGCAGCTCCAAGGGGGACAATGAGCAGTTCTTC; CDR3 protein: CASSSKGDNEQFF
J gene: TRBJ1-2; D gene: NA; clone size: NA; V gene: TRBV5-6; CDR3 DNA: TGTGCCAGCAGATCCCTTAGGGGAAGCTATGGCTACACCTTC; CDR3 protein: CASRSLRGSYGYTF
J gene: TRBJ1-4; D gene: TRBD1; clone size: NA; V gene: TRBV4-2; CDR3 DNA: TGTGCCAGCAGCCAAGGACAGGGGACAACTAATGAAAAACTGTTTTTT; CDR3 protein: CASSQGQGTTNEKLFF
J gene: TRBJ1-6; D gene: NA; clone size: NA; V gene: TRBV6-5; CDR3 DNA: TGTGCCAGCAGCCCAAAACCGTCATGGAATTCACCCCTCCACTTT; CDR3 protein: CASSPKPSWNSPLHF
J gene: TRBJ2-7; D gene: TRBD1; clone size: NA; V gene: TRBV19; CDR3 DNA: TGTGCCAGTAGTAGGGACAGGGGGTTCTACGAGCAGTACTTC; CDR3 protein: CASSRDRGFYEQYF
J gene: TRBJ2-7; D gene: NA; clone size: NA; V gene: TRBV27; CDR3 DNA: TGTGCCAGCTGCAGGGGCCGCTACTACGAGCAGTACTTC; CDR3 protein: CASCRGRYYEQYF
J gene: TRBJ2-1; D gene: TRBD2; clone size: NA; V gene: TRBV19; CDR3 DNA: TGTGCCAGTATCGACTTCGGGGGAGGGTACAATGAGCAGTTCTTC; CDR3 protein: CASIDFGGGYNEQFF
J gene: TRBJ2-5; D gene: TRBD1; clone size: NA; V gene: TRBV19; CDR3 DNA: TGTGCCAGTAGCAGTGGACAGGGACCCCAAGAGACCCAGTACTTC; CDR3 protein: CASSSGQGPQETQYF
J gene: TRBJ1-4; D gene: NA; clone size: NA; V gene: TRBV6-5; CDR3 DNA: TGTGCCAGCAGTTTCAGGGATGGCCGCGAAAAACTGTTTTTT; CDR3 protein: CASSFRDGREKLFF
J gene: TRBJ1-1; D gene: NA; clone size: NA; V gene: TRBV4-3; CDR3 DNA: TGCGCCAGCAGCCAGTCAGGTGTGGAGGACACTGAAGCTTTCTTT; CDR3 protein: CASSQSGVEDTEAFF
J gene: TRBJ2-1; D gene: NA; clone size: NA; V gene: TRBV6-5; CDR3 DNA: TGTGCCAGCAGAACAACAGACAGCTCCTACAATGAGCAGTTCTTC; CDR3 protein: CASRTTDSSYNEQFF
J gene: TRBJ1-2; D gene: NA; clone size: NA; V gene: TRBV6-6; CDR3 DNA: TGTGCCAGCAGTTCGGCTAACTACGGCTATGGCTACACCTTC; CDR3 protein: CASSSANYGYGYTF
J gene: TRBJ2-7; D gene: NA; clone size: NA; V gene: TRBV14; CDR3 DNA: TGTGCCAGCAGCCAAGAATCGAATGGCTACGAGCAGTACTTC; CDR3 protein: CASSQESNGYEQYF
J gene: TRBJ2-2; D gene: NA; clone size: NA; V gene: TRBV3-1/TRBV3-2; CDR3 DNA: TGTGCCAGCAGCCTTGGGGGGACCGGGGAGCTGTTTTTT; CDR3 protein: CASSLGGTGELFF
J gene: TRBJ1-1; D gene: NA; clone size: NA; V gene: TRBV7-9; CDR3 DNA: TGTGCCAGCAGCTTCCTCTCTAGGTTGAGCACTGAAGCTTTCTTT; CDR3 protein: CASSFLSRLSTEAFF
J gene: TRBJ1-2; D gene: NA; clone size: NA; V gene: TRBV7-9; CDR3 DNA: TGTGCCAGCAGCTTAGGGGGGAGTTTCTATGGCTACACCTTC; CDR3 protein: CASSLGGSFYGYTF